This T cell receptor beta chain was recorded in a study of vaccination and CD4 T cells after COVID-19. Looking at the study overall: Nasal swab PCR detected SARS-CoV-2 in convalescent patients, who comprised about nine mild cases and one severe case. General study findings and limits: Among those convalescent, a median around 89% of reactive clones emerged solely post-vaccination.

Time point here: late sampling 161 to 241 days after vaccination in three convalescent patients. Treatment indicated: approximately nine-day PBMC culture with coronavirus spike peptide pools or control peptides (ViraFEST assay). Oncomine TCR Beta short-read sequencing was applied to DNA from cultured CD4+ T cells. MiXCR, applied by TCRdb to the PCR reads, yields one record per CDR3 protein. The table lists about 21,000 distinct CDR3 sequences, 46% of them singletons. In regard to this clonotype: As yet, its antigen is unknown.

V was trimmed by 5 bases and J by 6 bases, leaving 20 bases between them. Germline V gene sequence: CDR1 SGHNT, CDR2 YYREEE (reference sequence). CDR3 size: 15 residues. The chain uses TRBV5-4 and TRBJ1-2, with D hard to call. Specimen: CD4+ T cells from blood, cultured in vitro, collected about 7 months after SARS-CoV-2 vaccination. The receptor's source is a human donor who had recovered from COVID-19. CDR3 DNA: TGTGCCAGCAGTTCCCCCTATCGGGAACCCGATGGCTACACCTTC. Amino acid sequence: CASSSPYREPDGYTF.